Each of the 4 T cell receptor beta chains below was sequenced from the same sample in a study of shared clonotypes between healthy human individuals. Naive CD8 cells lacked CD45RO and underwent positive selection for CCR7, leaving out terminally differentiated effector memory CD45RA+ cells. Clones were read by immunoSEQ multiplex PCR, and TCRdb kept only the in-frame ones, dropping some. The sample has some 2 million clones, about 95% seen once; the top ten hold around 1.1%. Sequencing used naive CD8+ T cells sorted from blood. These receptors were collected from a man younger than 35 in good health.

The CDR3 DNA is TGCAGCGTTGAAGCAGCTCGCACCGGGGAGCTGTTTTTT. This gives the protein CSVEAARTGELFF. The chain employs TRBV29-1 and TRBJ2-2; no definite D call. Germline V gives CDR1 SQVTM, CDR2 ANQGSEA. V shed 1 base and J shed 4 bases, with 7 bases lying between them. The CDR3 runs 13 residues.

The chain recombines TRBV2 with TRBJ1-5; D not resolved. This CDR3 has 14 amino acids. V was clipped by 9 bases and J by 0 bases, with 12 bases between them. CDR1 is SNHLY and CDR2 is FYNNEI in the germline V gene. The CDR3 sequence: CARGGEDSNQPQHF. The CDR3 DNA reads TGTGCCAGGGGTGGGGAGGATAGCAATCAGCCCCAGCATTTT. The variable domain in full, with the rest retrieved from reference TRBV2 and TRBJ1-5, is EPEVTQTPSHQVTQMGQEVILRCVPISNHLYFYWYRQILGQKVEFLVSFYNNEISEKSEIFDDQFSVERPDGSNFTLKIRSTKLEDSAMYFCARGGEDSNQPQHFGDGTRLSIL.

Here the CDR3 reads CAIASGASETQYF. CDR3 in DNA: TGTGCCATCGCCAGTGGGGCATCGGAGACCCAGTACTTC. V usage is TRBV15 and J usage is TRBJ2-5, with D perhaps TRBD1 (5 bases). Germline V CDR1 and CDR2: LNHNV, YYDKDF (reference sequence). Trimming shortened V by 10 bases and J by 5 bases, and 17 bases separated the two germline ends. The CDR3 spans 13 residues.

This chain connects TRBV10-2 to TRBJ2-1, with D uncertain. Trimming stripped 6 bases from V and 7 bases from J, with 19 bases between. Germline loops: CDR1 WSHSY, CDR2 SAAADI. The CDR3 spans 15 residues. The CDR3 region is CASSEIHLSWNEQFF. CDR3 DNA sequence: TGCGCCAGCAGCGAGATACATCTTAGCTGGAATGAGCAGTTCTTC.